A single sample gave rise to the 18 T cell receptor beta chains below, sequenced in a study of T-cell reconstitution after alpha-beta-depleted transplantation in children. Researchers prepared the TCRbeta library using unique molecular identifiers, the study reports. A single record per CDR3 protein comes from TCRdb applying MiXCR to the PCR reads. The repertoire holds fewer than 550,000 distinct CDR3 sequences, with about a tenth as singletons. The specimen was PBMCs from the stem cell graft donor, collected from the stem cell graft. Receptor source: a human donor who donated a stem cell graft to a child with acute myeloid leukemia.

This clonotype has more than one count but fewer than ten. J is TRBJ2-4 and V is TRBV12-3 or TRBV12-4; D might be TRBD1 or TRBD2, each matching 5 bases. The germline V and J ends were trimmed by 4 bases and 0 bases, with 10 bases remaining between them. The CDR3 contains 15 residues. The CDR3 DNA is TGTGCCAGCAGTTGGGGGAAGAAAGCCAAAAACATTCAGTACTTC. Translating gives CASSWGKKAKNIQYF.

Concerning this clonotype: This could be a read error, since a much larger clone is one nucleotide away. The rearrangement links TRBV7-8 to TRBJ2-6; weak D call: TRBD1 (6 bases). V lost 1 base to trimming and J lost 2 bases, with 9 bases between them. The CDR3 extends over 16 amino acids. The germline V gene has CDR1 SGHVS and CDR2 FQNEAQ. DNA for the CDR3: TGTGCCAGCAGCTTAGACGGGGACACTGGGGCCAACGTCCTGACTTTC. Translated: CASSLDGDTGANVLTF.

This clonotype was observed a few times. V is TRBV14 and J is TRBJ2-3; a weak D match, TRBD2 (5 bases). This CDR3 region has 16 residues. Trimming removed 5 bases from V and 0 bases from J, with 15 bases in between. Per the germline V gene, CDR1 is SGHDN and CDR2 is FVKESK. The CDR3 DNA is TGTGCCAGCAGCTACATAAGCGGAGTAAGCACAGATACGCAGTATTTT. This translates into CASSYISGVSTDTQYF.

This clonotype was counted between two and nine times. The CDR3 spells CASSSTETQYF. DNA for the CDR3: TGTGCCAGCAGTTCCACAGAGACCCAGTACTTC. V is TRBV27 and J is TRBJ2-5; D unresolved. This CDR3 is built from 11 residues. V shed 4 bases and J shed 4 bases, with 4 bases lying between them. Germline V gene lookup returns CDR1 MNHEY and CDR2 SMNVEV (reference sequence).

This clonotype was observed a few times. The chain carries TRBV4-3 and TRBJ2-5, with 7 bases that match TRBD1. The trim removed 1 base at V and 2 bases at J, leaving 4 bases unmatched. The germline V gene encodes CDR1 LGHNA and CDR2 YSLEER. The CDR3 covers 15 residues. The CDR3 here is CASSQGTGPQETQYF. The CDR3 region has the DNA TGCGCCAGCAGCCAAGGGACAGGACCGCAAGAGACCCAGTACTTC.

This clonotype was found many times. The gene calls are TRBV10-3 and TRBJ2-2; the D gene is possibly TRBD1 (6 bases). The germline V gene has CDR1 ENHRY and CDR2 SYGVKD. This CDR3 has 14 residues. V lost 6 bases, J lost 3 bases, and 11 bases lay in between. The CDR3 sequence: CAIRQGRDTGELFF. The CDR3 DNA reads as TGTGCCATCAGGCAGGGGCGCGACACCGGGGAGCTGTTTTTT.

This clonotype was counted only a few times. The chain combines TRBV9 with TRBJ1-2; D call uncertain. The ends were cut back, 3 bases at V and 0 bases at J, with 12 bases in the middle. This CDR3 has 15 amino acids. Germline loops: CDR1 SGDLS, CDR2 YYNGEE. CDR3 amino acids: CASSEGGIANYGYTF. The CDR3 DNA follows: TGTGCCAGCAGCGAGGGAGGAATAGCTAACTATGGCTACACCTTC.

This clonotype has a handful of counts. The chain employs TRBV18 and TRBJ1-2; D ambiguous. The CDR3 spans 13 residues. Germline-derived CDR1 and CDR2 are KGHSH and LQKENI. V was trimmed by 2 bases and J by 2 bases, leaving 6 bases between them. CDR3 sequence: CASSPSSNYGYTF. CDR3 coding DNA: TGTGCCAGCTCACCATCATCGAACTATGGCTACACCTTC.

The rearrangement links TRBV5-1 to TRBJ2-1; 11 bases are shared with TRBD2. The V and J ends lost 6 bases and 7 bases, in that order; junction bases with no gene match: 9. The CDR3 is made up of 15 amino acids. CDR1 SGHRS and CDR2 YFSETQ come from the germline V gene. The DNA for the CDR3 is TGCGCCAGCACGGCAATAGCGGGGGGGCCAAATGAGCAGTTCTTC. Protein sequence: CASTAIAGGPNEQFF.

The chain joins TRBV12-3 or TRBV12-4 to TRBJ1-6; a possible D gene is TRBD1 (6 bases). Trimming pared 4 bases from V and 10 bases from J, leaving 20 bases between. The CDR3 is 16 residues long. The CDR3 spells CASSSQVGRRGSPLHF. The CDR3 DNA sequence: TGTGCCAGCAGTTCGCAGGTCGGGAGAAGGGGGTCACCCCTCCACTTT.

This clonotype has only a few counts. The rearrangement links TRBV5-1 to TRBJ2-5; D is unresolved. The CDR3 sequence is 11 residues long. Germline V gene data show CDR1 as SGHRS and CDR2 as YFSETQ. Trimming took off 5 bases at V and 4 bases at J, with 6 bases between the two ends. Here the CDR3 DNA reads TGCGCCAGCAGAAGCCTAGAGACCCAGTACTTC. Amino acids: CASRSLETQYF.

This clonotype came up a few times. The genes are TRBV6-5 and TRBJ2-3; TRBD2 matches 10 bases. The CDR3 runs 17 residues. Losses at the gene ends were 1 base for V and 0 bases for J; bases not matched to a gene: 4. Germline values: CDR1 MNHEY, CDR2 SVGAGI. Here the CDR3 DNA reads TGTGCCAGCAGTTACTACAGGACTAGCGGCAGCACAGATACGCAGTATTTT. Amino acid sequence: CASSYYRTSGSTDTQYF.

This chain links TRBV4-1 with TRBJ1-6; no firm D call. CDR1 and CDR2 (germline): MGHRA, YSYEKL. The CDR3 runs 16 residues. V gave up 4 bases and J gave up 0 bases, with 10 bases separating them. Here the CDR3 reads CASSPLEVSYNSPLHF. The DNA for the CDR3 is TGCGCCAGCAGCCCTCTCGAGGTCTCCTATAATTCACCCCTCCACTTT.

This clonotype was recorded many times. The rearrangement uses TRBV20-1 and TRBJ2-2; D is tentatively TRBD1 or TRBD2 (5 bases each). The V gene's germline CDR1 is DFQATT and CDR2 SNEGSKA (reference sequence). With 6 bases removed from V and 4 bases from J, the gap between germline ends came to 18 bases. The CDR3 extends over 15 amino acids. The CDR3 sequence is CSAQVRAGSTGELFF. Written as DNA, the CDR3 is TGCAGTGCCCAAGTCCGGGCAGGGAGCACCGGGGAGCTGTTTTTT.

V is TRBV6-1 and J is TRBJ2-1; 10 bases match TRBD2. CDR3 size: 16 residues. J lost 3 bases, V lost 6 bases, and 8 bases had no gene match. Germline values: CDR1 MNHNS, CDR2 SASEGT. The chain's CDR3 is CASSPSGGFIYNEQFF. CDR3 bases: TGTGCCAGCAGCCCTAGCGGGGGATTTATCTACAATGAGCAGTTCTTC.

This clonotype appeared a few times. The genes are TRBV18 and TRBJ2-3; D is perhaps TRBD2 (5 bases). V lost 6 bases and J 1 base, leaving 14 bases between the germline ends. CDR1 is KGHSH, CDR2 LQKENI, per germline. The CDR3 has 15 amino acids. The CDR3 DNA sequence: TGTGCCAGCTCGCCGGCGGGTATGGGCACAGATACGCAGTATTTT. Amino acid sequence: CASSPAGMGTDTQYF.

The table lists this clonotype with many counts. The gene calls are TRBV15 and TRBJ2-3, with D perhaps TRBD1 or TRBD2 (7 bases each). Looked up from germline, CDR1 is LNHNV and CDR2 is YYDKDF (reference sequence). This CDR3 is built from 14 residues. V was shortened by 6 bases and J by 6 bases, with 16 bases between the two germline ends. Here the CDR3 reads CATSRQGGSDTQYF. CDR3 DNA: TGTGCCACCAGTCGACAGGGAGGGTCGGATACGCAGTATTTT.

This chain links TRBV14 with TRBJ2-7; 10 positions match TRBD1. The germline V gene encodes CDR1 SGHDN and CDR2 FVKESK. The ends lost 2 bases at V and 5 bases at J; junction bases unmatched: 6. The CDR3 consists of 15 residues. CDR3 in amino acids: CASSQLDRGRHEQYF. CDR3 DNA: TGTGCCAGCAGCCAACTAGACAGGGGGCGACACGAGCAGTACTTC.